The 32 T cell receptor beta chains in this list originate from one sample, sequenced in a study of T cell clonotyping in hematopoietic cell transplantation. Repertoires were generated with immunoSEQ multiplex PCR, while TCRdb's copy carries only in-frame clones and drops some. The sample has 1,500 to 2,000 clones, approximately 72% seen once. The starting material was PBMCs, obtained 30 days after allogeneic stem cell transplant. The receptors originated from a male patient aged 55-69 years who had an allogeneic stem cell transplant, so the T cells may come from the graft donor. Some clones in this sample may be carry-over from other donors' samples.

The J gene is TRBJ2-7, the V gene TRBV30; 10 bases are shared with TRBD1. Germline V CDR1 and CDR2: GTSNPN, SVGIG (reference sequence). V dropped 2 bases and J dropped 4; count of bases not matched to a gene: 8. This CDR3 region has 15 residues. The CDR3 is CAWSQVDRGPYEQYF. CDR3 DNA: TGTGCCTGGAGTCAGGTAGACAGGGGGCCTTACGAGCAGTACTTC.

The gene calls are TRBV20-1 and TRBJ1-1, with D possibly being TRBD1 (5 bases). V was cut by 3 bases and J by 11 bases, with 13 bases left in between. The CDR3 totals 11 residues. CDR1 DFQATT and CDR2 SNEGSKA come from the germline V gene (reference sequence). The CDR3 DNA is TGCAGTGCTAGGGACACCCGGTCGGCTTTCTTT. As protein: CSARDTRSAFF.

This sequence joins TRBV5-1 and TRBJ2-1; D gene ambiguous. This CDR3 has 12 amino acids. V was cut by 1 base and J by 9 bases, with 8 bases left in between. Germline loops: CDR1 SGHRS, CDR2 YFSETQ. The CDR3 DNA reads TGCGCCAGCAGCTTGCACTTTATTGAGCAGTTCTTC. Translating gives CASSLHFIEQFF.

The genes are TRBV7-9 and TRBJ2-3, with 9 bases identical to TRBD2. The CDR3 runs 15 residues. CDR1 and CDR2 (germline): SEHNR, FQNEAQ (reference sequence). V dropped 1 base and J dropped 7; count of bases not matched to a gene: 6. CDR3 in amino acids: CASSLGLAEGNTQYF. The CDR3 DNA sequence: TGTGCCAGCAGCTTAGGACTAGCGGAGGGTAATACGCAGTATTTT.

The genes are TRBV27 and TRBJ1-6; D call uncertain. CDR3 size: 12 residues. CDR1 and CDR2 from the germline V gene are MNHEY and SMNVEV (reference sequence). V lost 5 bases to trimming and J lost 6 bases, with 5 bases between them. In DNA, the CDR3 is TGTGCCAGCAGTACCCTTAATTCACCCCTCCACTTT. Translating it yields CASSTLNSPLHF.

The CDR3 sequence: CASSAVGQDPYEQYF. The CDR3 region has the DNA TGTGCCAGCAGCGCCGTGGGACAGGATCCCTACGAGCAGTACTTC. This sequence joins TRBV7-9 and TRBJ2-7; 8 bases agree with TRBD1. V dropped 5 bases and J dropped 2; count of bases not matched to a gene: 8. Per the germline V gene, CDR1 is SEHNR and CDR2 is FQNEAQ (reference sequence). CDR3 length: 15 amino acids.

The chain links TRBV30 to TRBJ2-7, with D perhaps matching TRBD1 or TRBD2 (5 bases each). The germline V and J ends were trimmed by 8 bases and 2 bases, with 19 bases remaining between them. The CDR3 is 14 residues long. Germline V gene data show CDR1 as GTSNPN and CDR2 as SVGIG (reference sequence). This chain's CDR3 is CAGTARDPPYEQYF. In nucleotides, the CDR3 is TGTGCCGGGACGGCCAGGGACCCCCCCTACGAGCAGTACTTC.

In this sample, this clone is large. The rearrangement uses TRBV29-1 and TRBJ1-5; D may be TRBD1 (5 bases). V lost 4 bases and J lost 5, with 9 bases in between. CDR3 length: 12 amino acids. Germline CDR1 and CDR2: SQVTM and ANQGSEA. The CDR3 nucleotides read TGCAGCGTTGCAGGGCTGGATCAGCCCCAGCATTTT. This encodes CSVAGLDQPQHF.

Concerning this clone: One junction end does not reproduce the germline sequence, and a read error may be involved. The genes are TRBV6-1 and TRBJ1-4, with D possibly being TRBD1 (5 bases). Germline V gene data show CDR1 as MNHNS and CDR2 as SASEGT. The CDR3 consists of 13 residues. The CDR3 is CALSRGANEKLFF. CDR3 DNA sequence: TGCGCTTTGAGTCGGGGGGCTAATGAAAAACTGTTTTTT.

The CDR3, as DNA: TGTGCCTGGGGGGAAAGCGGCAAAGGGGGCTACACCTTC. It specifies CAWGESGKGGYTF. The chain carries TRBV30 and TRBJ1-2; unclear D gene. CDR1 and CDR2 from the germline V gene are GTSNPN and SVGIG (reference sequence). The length of the CDR3 is 13 residues. V was clipped by 5 bases and J by 8 bases, with 18 bases between them. The complete variable domain, with remaining parts taken from reference TRBV30 and TRBJ1-2, reads SQTIHQWPATLVQPVGSPLSLECTVEGTSNPNLYWYRQAAGRGLQLLFYSVGIGQISSEVPQNLSASRPQDRQFILSSKKLLLSDSGFYLCAWGESGKGGYTFGSGTRLTVV.

The chain joins TRBV5-4 to TRBJ1-6; D might be TRBD1 (5 bases). From germline, CDR1 is SGHNT and CDR2 YYREEE (reference sequence). With 4 bases removed from V and 11 bases from J, the gap between germline ends came to 22 bases. This CDR3 spans 16 amino acids. CDR3 loop: CASSLTGTSFPPPLHF. The CDR3 region has the DNA TGTGCCAGCAGCCTAACCGGGACCTCCTTTCCGCCACCCCTCCACTTT.

This clone was found a few times. The chain carries TRBV4-3 and TRBJ2-7; possibly TRBD1 or TRBD2 for D (5 bases each). The germline CDR1 and CDR2 sequences are LGHNA and YSLEER. The CDR3 is made up of 14 amino acids. Between the trimmed V and J ends, which lost 0 bases and 5 bases, there was a span of 11 bases. Written as DNA, the CDR3 is TGCGCCAGCAGCCAAGACGGGGCGTGGAACGAGCAGTACTTC. This gives the protein CASSQDGAWNEQYF.

This chain uses TRBV30 with TRBJ2-3, with D maybe TRBD1 (6 bases). V was cut by 5 bases and J by 3 bases, with 9 bases left in between. The V gene's germline CDR1 is GTSNPN and CDR2 SVGIG (reference sequence). CDR3 length: 12 residues. The DNA for the CDR3 is TGTGCCTGGGGGACACCGACAGATACGCAGTATTTT. Protein: CAWGTPTDTQYF.

The chain couples TRBV5-1 to TRBJ2-7; 12 nucleotides agree with TRBD2. Trimming cost V 3 bases and J 3 bases; bases outside gene matches: 4. This CDR3 has 15 amino acids. Germline V CDR1 and CDR2: SGHRS, YFSETQ. Here the CDR3 reads CASSSRTSGNYEQYF. The CDR3 bases are TGCGCCAGCAGCTCTAGGACTAGCGGGAACTACGAGCAGTACTTC.

This clone was counted a few times. In DNA, the CDR3 is TGTGCCCTCACGTCGGGGGGCTTGACCTACGAGCAGTACTTC. Protein: CALTSGGLTYEQYF. This chain joins TRBV30 and TRBJ2-7, with D perhaps matching TRBD2 (7 bases). This CDR3 spans 14 amino acids. Germline V CDR1 and CDR2: GTSNPN, SVGIG (reference sequence). Trimming removed 8 bases at V and 2 bases at J, with 19 bases between.

This clone is a singleton in its sample. This chain connects TRBV7-9 to TRBJ1-4, with D tentatively TRBD1 (6 bases). CDR3 length: 15 amino acids. V lost 3 bases to trimming and J lost 7 bases, with 15 bases between them. The germline CDR1 and CDR2 sequences are SEHNR and FQNEAQ (reference sequence). The CDR3 sequence is CASSLGHPGAEKLFF. CDR3 nucleotides: TGTGCCAGCAGCTTGGGACACCCGGGGGCTGAAAAACTGTTTTTT.

The chain uses TRBV30 and TRBJ2-1; 9 bases fit TRBD1. The CDR3 consists of 15 residues. Germline trimming cut 2 bases from V and 6 bases from J; bases unmatched to any gene: 8. Germline CDR1 reads GTSNPN; CDR2 reads SVGIG (reference sequence). Here the CDR3 reads CAWSLNRGHFNEQFF. CDR3 DNA: TGTGCCTGGAGTCTTAACAGGGGGCACTTCAATGAGCAGTTCTTC.

V usage is TRBV29-1 and J usage is TRBJ2-7, with 8 bases aligning to TRBD1. Losses at the gene ends were 3 bases for V and 2 bases for J; bases not matched to a gene: 3. Per germline, CDR1 SQVTM and CDR2 ANQGSEA. This CDR3 has 13 residues. Here the CDR3 reads CSVDGRGPYEQYF. The CDR3 bases are TGCAGCGTTGATGGCAGGGGGCCCTACGAGCAGTACTTC.

The V call is TRBV7-2, the J call TRBJ2-1; TRBD2 matches at 10 bases. Germline V gene data show CDR1 as SGHTA and CDR2 as FQGNSA. The CDR3 spans 15 residues. V lost 5 bases and J lost 9; bases outside the gene matches: 10. CDR3 amino acids: CASSDRTSGSSEQFF. In DNA form, the CDR3 reads TGTGCCAGCAGCGACCGGACTAGCGGAAGCTCTGAGCAGTTCTTC.

V and J are TRBV7-3 and TRBJ1-6, with TRBD1 matching 8 bases. The germline CDR1 and CDR2 sequences are SGHTA and FQGTGA. CDR3 length: 14 residues. J lost 8 bases, V lost 5 bases, and 5 bases had no gene match. The CDR3 bases are TGTGCCAGCAGCCCCGGACAGGGAGATTCACCCCTCCACTTT. It is translated as CASSPGQGDSPLHF.

The chain couples TRBV29-1 to TRBJ1-1; 7 nucleotides line up with TRBD1. V was clipped by 0 bases and J by 0 bases; unmatched bases: 4. The CDR3 sequence is 15 residues long. CDR1 and CDR2 from the germline V gene are SQVTM and ANQGSEA. DNA of the CDR3: TGCAGCGTTGAAGAGGACAGGCGATTGAACACTGAAGCTTTCTTT. Residues: CSVEEDRRLNTEAFF. Full variable domain (rest looked up from reference TRBV29-1 and TRBJ1-1): SAVISQKPSRDICQRGTSLTIQCQVDSQVTMMFWYRQQPGQSLTLIATANQGSEATYESGFVIDKFPISRPNLTFSTLTVSNMSPEDSSIYLCSVEEDRRLNTEAFFGQGTRLTVV.

V and J are TRBV6-5 and TRBJ2-7; 8 bases fit TRBD1. V dropped 6 bases and J dropped 2; count of bases not matched to a gene: 9. Germline V gives CDR1 MNHEY, CDR2 SVGAGI. This CDR3 contains 15 residues. CDR3 nucleotides: TGTGCCAGCAGACTCGGACAGGGACTTACCTACGAGCAGTACTTC. Amino acid sequence: CASRLGQGLTYEQYF.

The chain joins TRBV7-9 to TRBJ2-7; 10 nucleotides match TRBD1. CDR3 size: 14 residues. The germline gives CDR1 SEHNR, CDR2 FQNEAQ (reference sequence). CDR3 amino acids: CVPVGDRGTYEQYF. Written as DNA, the CDR3 is TGTGTCCCGGTAGGGGACAGGGGTACCTACGAGCAGTACTTC.

This sequence joins TRBV7-2 and TRBJ2-1, with D uncertain. V was clipped by 4 bases and J by 11 bases, with 9 bases between them. This CDR3 is 11 amino acids long. From germline, CDR1 is SGHTA and CDR2 FQGNSA. The CDR3 spells CASSSPMKQFF. The CDR3 DNA follows: TGTGCCAGCAGCTCCCCAATGAAGCAGTTCTTC.

This chain connects TRBV6-6 to TRBJ1-4; D gene unclear. CDR1 and CDR2 from the germline V gene are MNHNY and SVGAGI (reference sequence). This CDR3 has 15 amino acids. Trimming took off 6 bases at V and 7 bases at J, with 18 bases between the two ends. This CDR3 is CASRGSTGMSEKLFF. CDR3 in DNA: TGTGCCAGCAGAGGTTCCACCGGGATGAGTGAAAAACTGTTTTTT.

J is TRBJ1-3 and V is TRBV6-5, with D uncertain. Germline CDR1 MNHEY, CDR2 SVGAGI. The CDR3 runs to 15 residues. Trimming removed 0 bases from V and 1 base from J, with 7 bases in between. The CDR3 here is CASSYSSISGNTIYF. The CDR3 bases are TGTGCCAGCAGTTACTCGTCTATTTCTGGAAACACCATATATTTT.

The rearrangement links TRBV4-3 to TRBJ1-3; D gene uncertain. In germline, CDR1 is LGHNA, CDR2 YSLEER. The ends were cut back, 0 bases at V and 0 bases at J, with 9 bases in the middle. The CDR3 spans 16 residues. This chain's CDR3 is CASSQDGPSSGNTIYF. The CDR3 bases are TGCGCCAGCAGCCAAGATGGGCCGAGCTCTGGAAACACCATATATTTT.

The J gene is TRBJ1-4, the V gene TRBV5-8, with TRBD1 matching 11 bases. Trimming at V came to 0 bases and at J to 6 bases, leaving 13 bases not matched to a gene. CDR3 length equals 19 residues. Germline lookup yields CDR1 SGHTS and CDR2 YDEGEE. The CDR3 reads CASSLANLAGQGAYEKLFF. CDR3 in DNA: TGTGCCAGCAGCTTGGCTAATCTCGCCGGACAGGGGGCGTATGAAAAACTGTTTTTT.

The rearrangement joins TRBV19 to TRBJ2-1, with TRBD2 identical over 14 bases. V shed 10 bases and J 6 bases; nucleotides not matched to a gene: 14. The CDR3 is 17 amino acids. Germline values: CDR1 LNHDA, CDR2 SQIVND (reference sequence). CDR3 sequence reads: CATNTGTSGSIRNEQFF. The DNA for the CDR3 is TGTGCCACAAATACCGGGACTAGCGGGAGTATCCGCAATGAGCAGTTCTTC.

The V gene is TRBV9, the J gene TRBJ2-7, with 11 nucleotides matching TRBD1. Germline V gives CDR1 SGDLS, CDR2 YYNGEE. The junction had 4 bases not matched to a gene; V was cut back by 4 bases and J by 7 bases. This CDR3 comprises 13 residues. The CDR3 loop is CASSTGTGGEQYF. For the CDR3, the DNA is TGTGCCAGCAGCACCGGGACAGGGGGAGAGCAGTACTTC. The full variable domain, rest sourced from reference TRBV9 and TRBJ2-7, is DSGVTQTPKHLITATGQRVTLRCSPRSGDLSVYWYQQSLDQGLQFLIQYYNGEERAKGNILERFSAQQFPDLHSELNLSSLELGDSALYFCASSTGTGGEQYFGPGTRLTVT.

This chain connects TRBV2 to TRBJ2-2; D might be TRBD1 (7 bases). Per germline, CDR1 SNHLY and CDR2 FYNNEI. V was clipped by 6 bases and J by 3 bases, with 11 bases between them. This CDR3 has 14 residues. The CDR3 DNA reads TGTGCCAGCAGGGGGGGACAGTACACCGGGGAGCTGTTTTTT. This codes for CASRGGQYTGELFF.

In the case of this clone: This same CDR3 is encoded by further DNA sequences in the sample. The V gene is TRBV30, the J gene TRBJ1-6; TRBD1 matches at 8 bases. CDR3 length equals 14 residues. Germline V gene sequence: CDR1 GTSNPN, CDR2 SVGIG (reference sequence). Unmatched junction bases numbered 3, after V lost 3 bases and J lost 5 bases. The CDR3 region is CAWSAGQDNSPLHF. CDR3 coding DNA: TGTGCCTGGAGCGCGGGACAGGATAATTCACCCCTCCACTTT.